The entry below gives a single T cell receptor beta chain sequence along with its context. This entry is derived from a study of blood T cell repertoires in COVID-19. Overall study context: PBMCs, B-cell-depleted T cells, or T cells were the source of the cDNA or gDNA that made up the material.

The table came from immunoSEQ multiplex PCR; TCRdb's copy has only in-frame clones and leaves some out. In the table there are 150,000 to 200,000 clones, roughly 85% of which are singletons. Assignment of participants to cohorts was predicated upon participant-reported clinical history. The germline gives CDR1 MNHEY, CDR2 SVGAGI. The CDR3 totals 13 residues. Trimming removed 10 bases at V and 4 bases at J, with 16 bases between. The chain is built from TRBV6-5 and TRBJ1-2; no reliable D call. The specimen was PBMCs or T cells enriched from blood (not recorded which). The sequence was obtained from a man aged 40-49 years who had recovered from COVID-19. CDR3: CAIREVELYGYTF. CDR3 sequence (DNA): TGTGCCATCCGGGAGGTGGAGCTCTATGGCTACACCTTC.